This section outlines one T cell receptor beta chain sequence together with its context. The target antigen is unknown. This sample stems from a study of PD-1 blockade in classical Hodgkin lymphoma. General study points: CD4+ TCR diversity, unlike CD8+, climbed significantly by C4D1. Those patients who began receiving nivolumab less than 1 year after ASCT had lower diversity, and they were excluded.

Autologous stem cell transplantation was followed by relapse in every patient, and brentuximab vedotin exposure varied. The table came from immunoSEQ multiplex PCR; TCRdb's copy has only in-frame clones and leaves some out. The table includes roughly 70,000 clones, over 55% detected once. Germline CDR1 is SNHLY and CDR2 is FYNNEI. V was clipped by 6 bases and J by 0 bases; unmatched bases: 7. This CDR3 region has 15 residues. The source is a human donor with classical Hodgkin lymphoma. The rearrangement links TRBV2 to TRBJ1-1; 7 nucleotides align to TRBD1. The starting material was peripheral blood mononuclear cells (PBMCs), obtained before the second cycle of nivolumab. The DNA of the CDR3 is TGTGCCAGCAGCGGCACAGGGGCGGTGAACACTGAAGCTTTCTTT. It specifies CASSGTGAVNTEAFF.